A single sample gave rise to the 22 T cell receptor beta chains below, sequenced in a study of cytomegalovirus exposure and HLA in healthy donors (dated by TCRdb to the late 2010s). Library preparation employed the immunoSEQ multiplex PCR assay. For the multiplex PCR, a mixture combining 60 forward primers for TCR Vbeta segments and 13 reverse primers for TCR Jbeta segments was used. The immuneACCESS repertoire file appears here via TCRdb, limited to in-frame rearrangements. These files lack a portion of the clones; in checked studies, under half of the deficit traces to unresolved V genes, and the cause of the others is not known. Within this sample are 150,000 to 200,000 clones, with roughly 84% of them counted one time only. The ten largest clones represent around 0.27% of the sample. Sequences were obtained from PBMCs. All receptors derive from a boy younger than 18 in good health and CMV-seronegative.

There are a few counts of this clone. V is TRBV21-1 and J is TRBJ2-7; the DNA was not used to check the table's D call, TRBD1. TRBV21-1 counts as a pseudogene. This CDR3 is 14 amino acids long. The CDR3 DNA reads as TGTGCCAGCAGCGCCAGGGATAAGCCCTACGAGCAGTACTTC. Protein sequence: CASSARDKPYEQYF.

The gene calls are TRBV7-3 and TRBJ2-7, with D possibly matching TRBD2 (6 bases). This CDR3 has 13 amino acids. The germline V gene has CDR1 SGHTA and CDR2 FQGTGA. Trimming cost V 2 bases and J 6 bases, with 11 bases left between them. The CDR3 is CASSLGTRLEQYF. The DNA of the CDR3 is TGTGCCAGCAGCTTAGGGACTCGTCTCGAGCAGTACTTC.

The CDR3 spells CASSLRASVTQPQHF. In DNA form, the CDR3 reads TGTGCCAGCAGCTTGAGGGCCAGCGTCACTCAGCCCCAGCATTTT. The J gene is TRBJ1-5, the V gene TRBV7-2; D gene unclear. CDR1 and CDR2 from the germline V gene are SGHTA and FQGNSA. V was pared by 3 bases and J by 6 bases, with 15 bases between. This CDR3 has 15 amino acids.

The rearrangement links TRBV9 to TRBJ2-3, with a possible D match to TRBD1 (6 bases). The length of the CDR3 is 18 residues. V was clipped by 4 bases and J by 2 bases, with 23 bases between them. Germline CDR1 SGDLS, CDR2 YYNGEE. CDR3 residues: CASSRKESRGTNTDTQYF. The CDR3 DNA sequence: TGTGCCAGCAGCCGTAAAGAGAGCAGGGGTACCAACACAGATACGCAGTATTTT.

V is TRBV30 and J is TRBJ2-3; D is ambiguous. The CDR3 loop spans 12 amino acids. Germline assignment: CDR1 GTSNPN and CDR2 SVGIG (reference sequence). V was clipped by 2 bases and J by 6 bases, with 9 bases between them. CDR3 DNA: TGTGCCTGGAGTCCCGCGGCGGATACGCAGTATTTT. It specifies CAWSPAADTQYF.

The rearrangement uses TRBV2 and TRBJ2-7, with D tentatively TRBD1 (6 bases). Deletions cut 10 bases from V and 12 bases from J, with 16 bases between. The CDR3 is 10 amino acids. Germline assignment: CDR1 SNHLY and CDR2 FYNNEI. CDR3 DNA sequence: TGTGCCACTCTCCGGGACACTGCGTACTTC. It is translated as CATLRDTAYF. The full variable domain, in which reference TRBV2 and TRBJ2-7 provide the parts outside the CDR3, is EPEVTQTPSHQVTQMGQEVILRCVPISNHLYFYWYRQILGQKVEFLVSFYNNEISEKSEIFDDQFSVERPDGSNFTLKIRSTKLEDSAMYFCATLRDTAYFGPGTRLTVT.

The CDR3 DNA follows: TGTGCCAGTAGTATTACGGACAGCACCTACGAGCAGTACTTC. Its translation: CASSITDSTYEQYF. The chain couples TRBV19 to TRBJ2-7, with a weak D call TRBD1 (6 bases). From germline, CDR1 is LNHDA and CDR2 SQIVND (reference sequence). The CDR3 totals 14 residues. V shed 3 bases and J shed 2 bases, with 11 bases lying between them.

The chain combines TRBV6-6 with TRBJ1-1; 8 bases align to TRBD1. Looked up from germline, CDR1 is MNHNY and CDR2 is SVGAGI (reference sequence). This CDR3 has 12 amino acids. After removal of 7 bases from V and 6 bases from J, the junction contained 4 bases not matched to a gene. The CDR3 reads CASKNRGSEAFF. CDR3 bases: TGTGCCAGCAAGAACAGGGGGTCTGAAGCTTTCTTT.

The genes are TRBV30 and TRBJ2-1, with 11 bases lining up with TRBD1. From germline, CDR1 is GTSNPN and CDR2 SVGIG (reference sequence). The CDR3 covers 16 residues. Trimming took 2 bases from V and 6 from J; bases not matched to a gene: 9. CDR3 DNA: TGTGCCTGGAGTCGGGACGGGACAGGGGGTTTCAATGAGCAGTTCTTC. Translating it yields CAWSRDGTGGFNEQFF.

CDR3 in DNA: TGTGCCTGGAGTCCTTTTAAGGGGACTGAAGCTTTCTTT. As protein: CAWSPFKGTEAFF. This rearrangement joins TRBV30 to TRBJ1-1, with a tentative D call TRBD1 (5 bases). Per germline, CDR1 GTSNPN and CDR2 SVGIG (reference sequence). Between the trimmed V and J ends, which lost 2 bases and 5 bases, there was a span of 12 bases. The length of the CDR3 is 13 residues.

The chain is built from TRBV30 and TRBJ2-7; 10 bases map to TRBD2. Germline V lookup: CDR1 GTSNPN, CDR2 SVGIG (reference sequence). This CDR3 contains 15 residues. The ends lost 4 bases at V and 4 bases at J; junction bases unmatched: 10. The CDR3 DNA reads TGTGCCTGGAAACTCAGCGGGGGGGAGCTGTACGAGCAGTACTTC. It is translated as CAWKLSGGELYEQYF.

The chain uses TRBV15 and TRBJ1-4; TRBD1 agrees at 9 bases. The CDR3 is 15 amino acids. Trimming took 4 bases from V and 5 from J; bases not matched to a gene: 5. The germline gives CDR1 LNHNV, CDR2 YYDKDF (reference sequence). The CDR3 DNA is TGTGCCACCAGCACCCTCGGGACAGGGAATGAAAAACTGTTTTTT. It yields the protein CATSTLGTGNEKLFF.

V gene TRBV11-3 combines with J gene TRBJ2-2; no firm D call. The CDR3 has 12 amino acids. Trimming took 5 bases from V and 3 from J, leaving 4 bases between them. Germline values: CDR1 SGHNT, CDR2 YENEEA. The CDR3 nucleotides are TGTGCCAGCAGCCCGTACACCGGGGAGCTGTTTTTT. Translating gives CASSPYTGELFF.

The V call is TRBV19, the J call TRBJ1-1; a possible D gene is TRBD1 (6 bases). The CDR3 is 16 amino acids. Germline V CDR1 and CDR2: LNHDA, SQIVND (reference sequence). V was shortened by 1 base and J by 4 bases, with 16 bases between the two germline ends. In nucleotides, the CDR3 is TGTGCCAGTAGTATAGGAGGGACATTGGGCCGCACTGAAGCTTTCTTT. It encodes CASSIGGTLGRTEAFF.

The rearrangement links TRBV9 to TRBJ1-1; TRBD1 matches 9 bases. Trimming at V came to 4 bases and at J to 4 bases, leaving 2 bases not matched to a gene. From germline, CDR1 is SGDLS and CDR2 YYNGEE. This CDR3 spans 13 amino acids. CDR3 coding DNA: TGTGCCAGCAGCTTGACAGGGGGCACTGAAGCTTTCTTT. It codes for CASSLTGGTEAFF.

The rearrangement links TRBV6-4 to TRBJ2-6; TRBD2 aligns across 7 bases. This CDR3 is built from 17 residues. Trimming removed 3 bases from V and 2 bases from J; junction bases left unmatched: 7. Germline assignment: CDR1 MRHNA and CDR2 SNTAGT. CDR3 nucleotides: TGTGCCAGCAGTGAAGGGCAGGGAGGGCCTGGGGCCAACGTCCTGACTTTC. It is translated as CASSEGQGGPGANVLTF.

This chain connects TRBV2 to TRBJ2-1; 8 nucleotides match TRBD2. The CDR3 contains 16 residues. Trimming removed 5 bases from V and 7 bases from J; junction bases left unmatched: 13. From germline, CDR1 is SNHLY and CDR2 FYNNEI. Written as DNA, the CDR3 is TGTGCCAGCAGTAAAACGGGACTAGGGGGTTTGAATGAGCAGTTCTTC. It is translated as CASSKTGLGGLNEQFF.

CDR3 protein: CASSLRRGGANGEPQHF. The CDR3, as DNA: TGTGCCAGCAGTTTACGTCGGGGGGGTGCGAACGGAGAGCCCCAGCATTTT. This rearrangement joins TRBV27 to TRBJ1-5; a possible D gene is TRBD1 (5 bases). The CDR3 covers 17 residues. CDR1 and CDR2 (germline): MNHEY, SMNVEV (reference sequence). V lost 2 bases and J lost 8, with 22 bases in between.

The chain is built from TRBV5-4 and TRBJ2-7, with TRBD1 matching over 7 bases. CDR1 and CDR2 (germline): SGHNT, YYREEE (reference sequence). The CDR3 runs to 15 residues. Trimming at V came to 4 bases and at J to 2 bases, leaving 9 bases not matched to a gene. CDR3 sequence: CASSTERQGTYEQYF. CDR3 sequence (DNA): TGTGCCAGCAGCACAGAAAGACAGGGAACCTACGAGCAGTACTTC.

A remark on this clone: This specimen includes other DNA sequences encoding the same CDR3. The chain links TRBV30 to TRBJ1-1; D may be TRBD1 (5 bases). With 0 bases removed from V and 1 base from J, the gap between germline ends came to 6 bases. Germline values: CDR1 GTSNPN, CDR2 SVGIG (reference sequence). This CDR3 is built from 13 residues. The CDR3 sequence is CAWSVRGNTEAFF. In nucleotides, the CDR3 is TGTGCCTGGAGTGTAAGGGGGAACACTGAAGCTTTCTTT.

The V and J genes are TRBV6-1 and TRBJ1-6, with D unclear. The germline V gene encodes CDR1 MNHNS and CDR2 SASEGT. The CDR3 is made up of 13 amino acids. V was cut by 11 bases and J by 6 bases, with 14 bases left in between. In DNA, the CDR3 is TGTGCCGGCGGGCAGGAAAGTAATTCACCCCTCCACTTT. This encodes CAGGQESNSPLHF.

The chain couples TRBV5-1 to TRBJ1-3; 7 nucleotides line up with TRBD1. V shed 3 bases and J 0 bases; nucleotides not matched to a gene: 3. Germline V lookup: CDR1 SGHRS, CDR2 YFSETQ. This CDR3 has 15 residues. The CDR3 here is CASSWTGDSGNTIYF. The CDR3 nucleotides are TGCGCCAGCAGCTGGACAGGAGACTCTGGAAACACCATATATTTT.